The rows below give T cell receptor beta chains drawn from one sample of a study of T cell changes during pregnancy in multiple sclerosis. Sequenced by immunoSEQ multiplex PCR; TCRdb stores in-frame clones only, minus some. The repertoire holds 15,000 to 20,000 clones, with approximately 85% as singletons. Material: CD8+ T cells from peripheral blood mononuclear cells, obtained in the second trimester of pregnancy. These receptors came from a female donor in good health, enrolled as a control in a pregnancy study. Both conserved end residues are part of each CDR3.

17 | TRBV6-4 | CATSRPVTEPNTGELFF
14 | TRBV14 | CASSLIQGGTEAFF
17 | TRBV5-1 | CASSLGGSSSGANVLTF
16 | TRBV28 | CASSSPRGTNTGELFF
13 | TRBV6-6 | CASSYFFRGAQYF
15 | TRBV7-3 | CASSIDRGTNEKLFF
15 | TRBV6-5 | CASSYSGRDDQPQHF
16 | TRBV4-3 | CASSQGSRKSYNEQFF
15 | TRBV13 | CASSLGAERAYGCTF
15 | TRBV19 | CASSIASGGAETQYF
15 | TRBV9 | CASSVRVGSGNTIYF
16 | TRBV7-3 | CASSPLVVAPRNTQYF
14 | TRBV5-6 | CASSKGLNTGELFF